The T cell receptor (beta chain) described here comes from a study of cytomegalovirus exposure and HLA in healthy donors. This table comes from immunoSEQ multiplex PCR, and its TCRdb copy is limited to in-frame clones, with some not included. The data contain around 150,000 clones, 70% to 85% of them singletons. Trimming stripped 6 bases from V and 2 bases from J, with 6 bases between. Germline lookup yields CDR1 LGHNT and CDR2 FRNRAP. This CDR3 has 12 amino acids. The sample comprised PBMCs. V gene TRBV12-5 combines with J gene TRBJ2-3; no reliable D call. The receptor was derived from a man aged 30-40 years in good health and CMV-seropositive. For the CDR3, the DNA is TGTGCTAGTGGCCCAGACACAGATACGCAGTATTTT. It specifies CASGPDTDTQYF.